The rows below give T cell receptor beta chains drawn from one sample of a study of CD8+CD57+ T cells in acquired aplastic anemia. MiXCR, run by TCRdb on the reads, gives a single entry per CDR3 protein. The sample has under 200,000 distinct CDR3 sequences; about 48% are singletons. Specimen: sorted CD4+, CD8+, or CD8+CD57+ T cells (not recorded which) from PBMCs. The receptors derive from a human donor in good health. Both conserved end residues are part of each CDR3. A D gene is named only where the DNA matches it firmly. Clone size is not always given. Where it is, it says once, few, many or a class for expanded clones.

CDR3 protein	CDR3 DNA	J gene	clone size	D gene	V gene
CATSDRYGYTF	TGTGCCACCAGTGACCGTTATGGCTACACCTTC	TRBJ1-2	.	.	TRBV24-1
CASSGLQASASPLHF	TGTGCCAGCAGTGGATTACAGGCATCTGCCTCACCCCTCCACTTT	TRBJ1-6	.	.	TRBV6-1
CATRPGLADFTDTQYF	TGTGCCACACGGCCCGGACTAGCGGATTTCACAGATACGCAGTATTTT	TRBJ2-3	many	TRBD2	TRBV15
CASSDVFSYEQYF	TGTGCCAGCAGTGACGTTTTCAGCTACGAGCAGTACTTC	TRBJ2-7	few	.	TRBV2
CASSLDSRGMAEAFF	TGTGCCAGCAGCTTAGATAGCAGGGGGATGGCTGAAGCTTTCTTT	TRBJ1-1	.	TRBD1	TRBV7-9
CASQTGLGNSPLHF	TGTGCTAGCCAGACAGGGCTGGGCAATTCACCCCTCCACTTT	TRBJ1-6	.	TRBD1	TRBV5-8
CASSLLLAGLSEQFF	TGTGCCAGCAGCTTACTCCTAGCGGGATTGAGTGAGCAGTTCTTC	TRBJ2-1	.	TRBD2	TRBV11-2
CASLAGEGNEQFF	TGTGCCAGTCTAGCGGGAGAAGGGAATGAGCAGTTCTTC	TRBJ2-1	few	TRBD2	TRBV10-3
CASSQDHLAGPSGANVLTF	TGCGCCAGCAGCCAAGATCATCTAGCGGGGCCCTCTGGGGCCAACGTCCTGACTTTC	TRBJ2-6	many	TRBD2	TRBV4-1
CAISGSKDEQFF	TGTGCCATCAGCGGCAGTAAGGATGAGCAGTTCTTC	TRBJ2-1	.	.	TRBV10-3
CASSRRGGSPLHF	TGTGCCAGCAGCAGAAGAGGGGGTTCACCCCTCCACTTT	TRBJ1-6	.	.	TRBV7-2
CASRALKDSRSYGYTF	TGTGCCAGCAGGGCCTTAAAGGACAGCCGAAGCTATGGCTACACCTTC	TRBJ1-2	.	.	TRBV6-2/TRBV6-3
CASSLRMSGYTF	TGTGCCAGCAGTCTCAGGATGAGTGGCTACACCTTC	TRBJ1-2	many	.	TRBV12-3/TRBV12-4
CSVGGVGEQYF	TGCAGCGTTGGAGGGGTAGGCGAGCAGTACTTC	TRBJ2-7	many	.	TRBV29-1
CASRVGTATYGYTF	TGTGCCAGTAGGGTCGGGACAGCTACGTATGGCTACACCTTC	TRBJ1-2	.	TRBD1	TRBV19
CASTGQRNQPQHF	TGTGCCAGCACCGGGCAGCGAAATCAGCCCCAGCATTTT	TRBJ1-5	few	.	TRBV6-1
CASSRDSYNSPLHF	TGTGCCAGCAGTAGGGACAGTTATAATTCACCCCTCCACTTT	TRBJ1-6	.	TRBD1	TRBV2
CAIADRTPSTDTQYF	TGTGCCATAGCTGATAGGACCCCGAGCACAGATACGCAGTATTTT	TRBJ2-3	many	.	TRBV10-3
CASSGRVGPGANVLTF	TGTGCCAGCAGCGGGCGGGTGGGCCCTGGGGCCAACGTCCTGACTTTC	TRBJ2-6	many	.	TRBV7-2
CATSDSQNTEAFF	TGTGCCACCAGTGATTCCCAGAACACTGAAGCTTTCTTT	TRBJ1-1	.	.	TRBV24-1
CASSGGGATNEKLFF	TGTGCCAGCAGCGGCGGGGGAGCAACTAATGAAAAACTGTTTTTT	TRBJ1-4	many	.	TRBV9
CASSLLLTDTQYF	TGTGCCAGCAGCCTACTGCTCACAGATACGCAGTATTTT	TRBJ2-3	many	.	TRBV7-9
CASSLARTSGGPDYNEQFF	TGTGCCAGCAGCTTAGCTCGGACTAGCGGGGGGCCCGATTACAATGAGCAGTTCTTC	TRBJ2-1	.	TRBD2	TRBV7-9
CASKGTVSGNTIYF	TGTGCCAGCAAAGGGACAGTCTCTGGAAACACCATATATTTT	TRBJ1-3	.	TRBD1	TRBV2
CASSLAGQMNTEAFF	TGTGCCAGCAGCTTAGCGGGACAAATGAACACTGAAGCTTTCTTT	TRBJ1-1	many	.	TRBV7-2
CASSQGTTWTVREQYF	TGCGCCAGCAGCCAAGGGACTACTTGGACAGTTCGGGAGCAGTACTTC	TRBJ2-7	many	.	TRBV4-1
CASSLRVGGSYEQYF	TGTGCCAGCAGCTTAAGGGTGGGGGGCTCCTACGAGCAGTACTTC	TRBJ2-7	once	.	TRBV7-8
CASSLLGGLGETQYF	TGTGCCAGCAGCTTATTGGGCGGGTTGGGGGAGACCCAGTACTTC	TRBJ2-5	.	.	TRBV7-2
CSVEWITEAFF	TGCAGCGTTGAGTGGATAACTGAAGCTTTCTTT	TRBJ1-1	few	.	TRBV29-1
CASLGTGTEAFF	TGCGCCAGCCTTGGGACAGGGACTGAAGCTTTCTTT	TRBJ1-1	.	TRBD1	TRBV4-1
CSVGGLAGDPGELFF	TGCAGCGTTGGTGGACTAGCGGGAGACCCCGGGGAGCTGTTTTTT	TRBJ2-2	many	TRBD2	TRBV29-1
CSVISGGGYGYTF	TGCAGCGTCATCTCAGGGGGAGGATATGGCTACACCTTC	TRBJ1-2	.	TRBD1	TRBV29-1
CASSTGNRRTEAFF	TGTGCCAGTAGTACTGGGAACCGAAGGACTGAAGCTTTCTTT	TRBJ1-1	many	.	TRBV19
CASSFSPGGDNSPLHF	TGTGCCAGCAGTTTTAGTCCGGGCGGCGATAATTCACCCCTCCACTTT	TRBJ1-6	many	.	TRBV9
CAIRSWERLFF	TGTGCCATTAGATCTTGGGAAAGACTGTTTTTT	TRBJ1-4	.	.	TRBV19
CASSPDKNYGYTF	TGCGCCAGCAGCCCCGACAAAAACTATGGCTACACCTTC	TRBJ1-2	many	.	TRBV5-1
CASSYPTEAFF	TGTGCCAGCAGTTACCCAACCGAAGCTTTCTTT	TRBJ1-1	.	.	TRBV6-6
CASSVGSPSAPLGEQFF	TGTGCCAGCAGCGTAGGATCCCCGTCGGCCCCCCTCGGGGAGCAGTTCTTC	TRBJ2-1	.	.	TRBV9
CATRRAGELFF	TGTGCCACCAGACGGGCTGGGGAGCTGTTTTTT	TRBJ2-2	many	.	TRBV24-1
CASSALRDRANTQYF	TGTGCCAGCAGTGCCCTCCGGGACAGGGCCAATACGCAGTATTTT	TRBJ2-3	many	TRBD1	TRBV12-3/TRBV12-4
CASSHLTSGGASTDTQYF	TGCGCCAGCAGCCACCTGACTAGCGGGGGGGCCTCGACAGATACGCAGTATTTT	TRBJ2-3	many	TRBD2	TRBV4-1